One sample yielded the 3 T cell receptor beta chains listed below, sequenced in a study of a mutant IDH1 vaccine in newly diagnosed glioma. The sample's time point: week 23, last vaccination. Doses of 300 ug of mutant IDH1 20-mer peptide were given with topical imiquimod. These receptors' antigens are unknown. Assay: immunoSEQ multiplex PCR; the TCRdb copy retains only in-frame clones and omits some. This sample carries tens of thousands of clones, around 81% of them seen once, and the ten largest clones take roughly 6.2%. The sample was PBMCs, taken from a glioma patient whose treatment included an IDH1 peptide vaccine. All receptors derive from a woman aged 40 to 55 with glioma. Some clones in this sample may be carry-over from other donors' samples.

This clone was detected only once. The rearrangement uses TRBV28 and TRBJ2-5; 8 bases match TRBD2. V gave up 6 bases and J gave up 4 bases; unmatched junction bases: 7. The CDR3 is 14 residues long. Germline V gives CDR1 MDHEN, CDR2 SYDVKM. CDR3 region: CASRLGGGRETQYF. DNA for the CDR3: TGTGCCAGCAGGCTCGGGGGGGGGCGAGAGACCCAGTACTTC. Full variable domain (remainder filled in from reference TRBV28 and TRBJ2-5): DVKVTQSSRYLVKRTGEKVFLECVQDMDHENMFWYRQDPGLGLRLIYFSYDVKMKEKGDIPEGYSVSREKKERFSLILESASTNQTSMYLCASRLGGGRETQYFGPGTRLLVL.

This rearrangement joins TRBV10-3 to TRBJ1-4; 9 bases agree with TRBD1. Per the germline V gene, CDR1 is ENHRY and CDR2 is SYGVKD. The length of the CDR3 is 14 residues. The V and J ends lost 2 bases and 8 bases, in that order; junction bases with no gene match: 3. The CDR3 DNA reads TGTGCCATCAGTGAGGGGACAGGGAGAGAAAAACTGTTTTTT. Protein: CAISEGTGREKLFF.

The rearrangement uses TRBV29-1 and TRBJ2-7; tentative D call: TRBD2 (6 bases). This CDR3 spans 13 amino acids. Germline V lookup: CDR1 SQVTM, CDR2 ANQGSEA. Trimming pared 5 bases from V and 3 bases from J, leaving 14 bases between. The CDR3 DNA follows: TGCAGCGTTTCCGTGGAGGGTAACTACGAGCAGTACTTC. Amino acids: CSVSVEGNYEQYF.